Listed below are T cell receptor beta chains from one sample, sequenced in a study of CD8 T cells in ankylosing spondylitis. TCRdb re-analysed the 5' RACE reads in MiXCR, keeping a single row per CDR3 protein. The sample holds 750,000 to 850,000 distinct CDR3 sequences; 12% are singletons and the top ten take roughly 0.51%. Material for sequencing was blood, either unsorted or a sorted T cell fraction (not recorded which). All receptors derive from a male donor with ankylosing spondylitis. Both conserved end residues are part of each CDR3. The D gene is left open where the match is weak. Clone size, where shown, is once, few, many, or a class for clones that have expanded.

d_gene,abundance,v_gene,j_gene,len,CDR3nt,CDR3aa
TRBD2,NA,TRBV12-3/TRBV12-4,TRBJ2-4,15,TGTGCCAGCACCGGGAGGGTGCGAGACAAAAACATTCAGTACTTC,CASTGRVRDKNIQYF
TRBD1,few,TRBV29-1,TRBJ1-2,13,TGCAGCGTTTTTAATGGACAGGACTATGGCTACACCTTC,CSVFNGQDYGYTF
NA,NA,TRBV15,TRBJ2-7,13,TGTGCCTCGACTTCAGGACCGACGGACGAGCAGTACTTC,CASTSGPTDEQYF
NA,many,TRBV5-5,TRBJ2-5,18,TGTGCCAGCAGCTTGGAACAGGGACTTAACCCGTACCAAGAGACCCAGTACTTC,CASSLEQGLNPYQETQYF
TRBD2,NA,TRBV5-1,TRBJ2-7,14,TGCGCCAGCAGCTTTCTAGCGGGAGATGGTGAGCAGTACTTC,CASSFLAGDGEQYF
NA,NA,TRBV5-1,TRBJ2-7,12,TGCGCCAGCAGGCTGGAGGGAGACGAGCAGTACTTC,CASRLEGDEQYF
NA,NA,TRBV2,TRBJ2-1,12,TGTGCCGGCACGAGGGTCGGCAATGAGCAGTTCTTC,CAGTRVGNEQFF
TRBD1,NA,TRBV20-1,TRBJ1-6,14,TGCAGTGCCCTAGTAGGGGGCGAAGGGTCACCCCTCCACTTT,CSALVGGEGSPLHF
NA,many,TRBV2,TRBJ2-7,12,TGTGCCAGCAGTGAACAGGGGTACGAGCAGTACTTC,CASSEQGYEQYF
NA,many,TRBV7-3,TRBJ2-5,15,TGTGCCAGCAGCTTAGAACCCACTGGAATCGAGACCCAGTACTTC,CASSLEPTGIETQYF
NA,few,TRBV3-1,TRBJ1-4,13,TGTGCCAGCAGCCGTTTTCTCAATGAAAAACTGTTTTTT,CASSRFLNEKLFF
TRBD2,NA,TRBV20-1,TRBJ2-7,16,TGCAGTGCTAGAGATGATGGCGGGAGAACGGGCTACGAGCAGTACTTC,CSARDDGGRTGYEQYF
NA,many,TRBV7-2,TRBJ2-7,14,TGCGCCAGCAGCTTGGGGGCAGGGTCCTACGAGCAGTACTTC,CASSLGAGSYEQYF
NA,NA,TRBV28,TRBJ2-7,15,TGTGCCAGCAGTAGGAGGGGGCTCAGCTCCTACGAGCAGTACTTC,CASSRRGLSSYEQYF
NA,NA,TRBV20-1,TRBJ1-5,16,TGCAGTGCTAGAGATTCCCGTTTGACAGGTAATCAGCCCCAGCATTTT,CSARDSRLTGNQPQHF
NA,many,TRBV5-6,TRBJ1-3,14,TGTGCCAGCAGCTTGGGTGGTACGGGAAACACCATATATTTT,CASSLGGTGNTIYF
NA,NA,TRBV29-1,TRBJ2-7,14,TGCAGCGTTGAAGTGGGACGGGGAGTAGGCGAGCAGTACTTC,CSVEVGRGVGEQYF
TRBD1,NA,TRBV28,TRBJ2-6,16,TGTGCCAGCAGTTCGGGACAGCCACCTGGGGCCAACGTCCTGACTTTC,CASSSGQPPGANVLTF
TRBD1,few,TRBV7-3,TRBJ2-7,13,TGTGCCAGCAGTTCGACAGGGGGGGGAGAGCAGTACTTC,CASSSTGGGEQYF
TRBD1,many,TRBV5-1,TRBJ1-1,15,TGCGCCAGCAGCCCCTGGACAGGGATGAACACTGAAGCTTTCTTT,CASSPWTGMNTEAFF
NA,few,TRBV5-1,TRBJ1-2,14,TGCGCCAGCAGCCACGGGACCACCAACTATGGCTACACCTTC,CASSHGTTNYGYTF
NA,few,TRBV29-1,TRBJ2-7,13,TGCAGCGTTGAGCGGGCAGCCGGGAACGAGCAGTACTTC,CSVERAAGNEQYF
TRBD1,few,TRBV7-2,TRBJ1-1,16,TGTGCCAGCAGCTCGACCGGGACAGGGTGGGTGACTGAAGCTTTCTTT,CASSSTGTGWVTEAFF
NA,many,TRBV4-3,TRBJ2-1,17,TGCGCCAGCAGCCAAGATTATGAAAATGGCCTCGGCAATGAGCAGTTCTTC,CASSQDYENGLGNEQFF
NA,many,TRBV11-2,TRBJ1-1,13,TGTGCCAGCAGCCCGGAGCGGAACACTGAAGCTTTCTTT,CASSPERNTEAFF
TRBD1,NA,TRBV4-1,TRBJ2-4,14,TGCGCCAGCAGCCTCCAGGACAGGGGGAACATTCAGTACTTC,CASSLQDRGNIQYF
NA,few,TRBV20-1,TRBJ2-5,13,TGCAGTGCTAGAGATCCCCCAACAGAGACCCAGTACTTC,CSARDPPTETQYF
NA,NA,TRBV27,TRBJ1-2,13,TGTGCCAGCAGTTTGTGGTCAGGGGCTGGCTACACCTTC,CASSLWSGAGYTF
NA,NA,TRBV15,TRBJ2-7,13,TGTGCCACCAGCAGAGGCGGACTCCGCGAGCAGTACTTC,CATSRGGLREQYF
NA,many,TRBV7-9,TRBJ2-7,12,TGTGCCAGCAGCCGGGAACTCTACGAGCAGTACTTC,CASSRELYEQYF
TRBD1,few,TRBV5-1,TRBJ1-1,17,TGCGCCAGCAGCTCCCCAGGGGGTGGCGTACTTAACACTGAAGCTTTCTTT,CASSSPGGGVLNTEAFF
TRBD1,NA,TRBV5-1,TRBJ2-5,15,TGCGCCAGCAGCGCCGGGACAGCCTTTCAAGAGACCCAGTACTTC,CASSAGTAFQETQYF
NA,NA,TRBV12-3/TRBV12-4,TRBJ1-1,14,TGTGCCAGCAGTCTGACAGTTACGAACGCTGAAGCTTTCTTT,CASSLTVTNAEAFF
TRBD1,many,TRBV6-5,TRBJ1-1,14,TGCGCCAGCAGCTATCGACAGGGAAACACTGAAGCTTTCTTT,CASSYRQGNTEAFF
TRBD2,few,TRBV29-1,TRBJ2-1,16,TGCAGCGTTGAAGATACCGGGACTAGCCTGGGGAATGAGCAGTTCTTC,CSVEDTGTSLGNEQFF
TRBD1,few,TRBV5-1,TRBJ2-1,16,TGCGCCAGCAGCCGGATAGGGACAGGGGGCGTCGATGAGCAGTTCTTC,CASSRIGTGGVDEQFF
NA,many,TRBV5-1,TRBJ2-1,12,TGCGCCAGCAGCTTGGTCTGGAATGAGCAGTTCTTC,CASSLVWNEQFF
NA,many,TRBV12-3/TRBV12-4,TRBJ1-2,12,TGTGCCAGCAGCTTGACAGACTATGGCTACACCTTC,CASSLTDYGYTF
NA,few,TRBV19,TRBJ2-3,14,TGTGCCAGTAGTATAGACAGGAACACAGATACGCAGTATTTT,CASSIDRNTDTQYF
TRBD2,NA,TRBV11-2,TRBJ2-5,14,TGTGCCAGCAGCACGGGACTAACTCGAGAGACCCAGTACTTC,CASSTGLTRETQYF
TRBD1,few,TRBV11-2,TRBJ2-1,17,TGTGCCAGCAGCAGACTTACAGGGGGCGTTGGAGGCAATGAGCAGTTCTTC,CASSRLTGGVGGNEQFF
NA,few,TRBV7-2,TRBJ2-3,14,TGTGCCAGCAGCTTAGGGCAGAACACAGATGCGCAGTATTTT,CASSLGQNTDAQYF
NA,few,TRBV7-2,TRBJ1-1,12,TGTGCCAACGGGGGTCAGCTAGGTGAAGCTTTCTTT,CANGGQLGEAFF
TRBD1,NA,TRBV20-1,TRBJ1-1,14,TGCAGTCCGATCGACAGGGGGCGGGACACTGAAGCTTTCTTT,CSPIDRGRDTEAFF